A single sample gave rise to the 19 T cell receptor beta chains below, sequenced in a study of T cells in Graves' hyperthyroidism and ophthalmopathy. The CDR3 regions of TCR beta were amplified from RNA transcripts. The TCR CDR3 first-round RT-PCR relied on the HTBI primer set. TCRdb processed the multiplex PCR reads anew with MiXCR; each CDR3 protein has one entry. The sample holds more than 300,000 distinct CDR3 sequences, approximately 17% seen once. The sample comprised blood. The receptors derive from a young man with Graves' ophthalmopathy.

This chain uses TRBV7-9 with TRBJ1-2, with D uncertain. Trimming pared 0 bases from V and 3 bases from J, leaving 11 bases between. CDR1 and CDR2 (germline): SEHNR, FQNEAQ (reference sequence). The CDR3 runs to 15 residues. The CDR3 is CASSLAHPIYYGYTF. The DNA for the CDR3 is TGTGCCAGCAGCTTAGCGCATCCCATCTACTATGGCTACACCTTC. Complete variable domain (other parts from reference TRBV7-9 and TRBJ1-2): DTGVSQNPRHKITKRGQNVTFRCDPISEHNRLYWYRQTLGQGPEFLTYFQNEAQLEKSRLLSDRFSAERPKGSFSTLEIQRTEQGDSAMYLCASSLAHPIYYGYTFGSGTRLTVV.

The V gene is TRBV7-2, the J gene TRBJ1-2; 7 bases fit TRBD1. CDR1 and CDR2 from the germline V gene are SGHTA and FQGNSA. This CDR3 spans 16 amino acids. The V gene end was trimmed by 4 bases and the J gene end by 5 bases; junction bases not matched to a gene: 13. The CDR3 nucleotides read TGTGCCAGCAGCTCACACTCCGGGACAGTTTTATATGGCTACACCTTC. It is translated as CASSSHSGTVLYGYTF.

The chain carries TRBV7-9 and TRBJ1-1; D is undetermined. Germline V gene sequence: CDR1 SEHNR, CDR2 FQNEAQ (reference sequence). The V end was cut by 5 bases, the J end by 6 bases, with 10 bases between. The CDR3 runs 12 residues. CDR3 amino acids: CASSRSTPEAFF. The CDR3 DNA reads TGTGCCAGCAGCCGTTCGACTCCTGAAGCTTTCTTT. The full variable domain, its missing parts supplied by reference TRBV7-9 and TRBJ1-1, is DTGVSQNPRHKITKRGQNVTFRCDPISEHNRLYWYRQTLGQGPEFLTYFQNEAQLEKSRLLSDRFSAERPKGSFSTLEIQRTEQGDSAMYLCASSRSTPEAFFGQGTRLTVV.

This clonotype was picked up many times. V is TRBV27 and J is TRBJ1-6, with 8 bases fitting TRBD1. The germline V gene encodes CDR1 MNHEY and CDR2 SMNVEV (reference sequence). The trim removed 2 bases at V and 9 bases at J, leaving 0 bases unmatched. There are 13 residues in the CDR3. The CDR3 spells CASSLQGASPLHF. The CDR3 bases are TGTGCCAGCAGTTTACAGGGGGCTTCACCCCTCCACTTT.

The CDR3 here is CASKAGVRGRGEKLFF. CDR3 nucleotides: TGTGCCAGCAAAGCCGGGGTCCGTGGGAGGGGTGAAAAACTGTTTTTT. The gene calls are TRBV11-2 and TRBJ1-4; weak D call: TRBD1 (5 bases). Germline assignment: CDR1 SGHAT and CDR2 FQNNGV. V was trimmed by 7 bases and J by 7 bases, leaving 22 bases between them. The CDR3 runs to 16 residues.

The gene calls are TRBV5-1 and TRBJ1-2; 7 bases fit TRBD1. The junction had 16 bases not matched to a gene; V was cut back by 2 bases and J by 3 bases. Per the germline V gene, CDR1 is SGHRS and CDR2 is YFSETQ. CDR3 length equals 18 residues. The CDR3 coding sequence is TGCGCCAGCAGCTTTGACGAGGCAGGGGGGGACACCCACTATGGCTACACCTTC. Translation: CASSFDEAGGDTHYGYTF.

This clonotype showed up just a few times. The chain recombines TRBV7-6 with TRBJ2-2; D is uncertain. V was cut by 1 base and J by 1 base, with 7 bases left in between. This CDR3 is 15 amino acids long. From germline, CDR1 is SGHVS and CDR2 FNYEAQ. DNA of the CDR3: TGTGCCAGCAGCTTAGACCCAGTGAACACCGGGGAGCTGTTTTTT. Its translation is CASSLDPVNTGELFF.

This clonotype showed up many times. The V call is TRBV20-1, the J call TRBJ2-5; 7 positions match TRBD1. CDR3 length: 13 amino acids. V trimming: 3 bases; J trimming: 2 bases; junction bases outside the gene matches: 3. The germline gives CDR1 DFQATT, CDR2 SNEGSKA (reference sequence). CDR3 amino acids: CSASPGQQETQYF. CDR3 DNA sequence: TGCAGTGCTAGTCCGGGACAGCAAGAGACCCAGTACTTC.

The J gene is TRBJ1-1, the V gene TRBV20-1; weak D call: TRBD1 (5 bases). The ends were cut back, 5 bases at V and 1 base at J, with 23 bases in the middle. Germline CDR1 and CDR2: DFQATT and SNEGSKA (reference sequence). The CDR3 has 17 amino acids. In nucleotides, the CDR3 is TGCAGTGCTCGGGGGGGGGGGTGGGGGGAGGAGAACACTGAAGCTTTCTTT. Protein: CSARGGGWGEENTEAFF.

This clonotype was seen many times. The J gene is TRBJ1-2, the V gene TRBV2; 9 bases map to TRBD1. Trimming cost V 3 bases and J 8 bases; bases outside gene matches: 7. This CDR3 region has 14 residues. Germline CDR1 is SNHLY and CDR2 is FYNNEI. The CDR3 sequence is CASSDVQGAWGYTF. In nucleotides, the CDR3 is TGTGCCAGCAGTGACGTACAGGGGGCGTGGGGCTACACCTTC.

This clonotype was seen more than once but under ten times. The rearrangement uses TRBV27 and TRBJ1-5; D unresolved. The germline V gene has CDR1 MNHEY and CDR2 SMNVEV (reference sequence). Trimming took 10 bases from V and 1 from J, leaving 11 bases between them. This CDR3 contains 13 residues. CDR3 bases: TGTGCCACCGCAGAAACCAGCAATCAGCCCCAGCATTTT. Translated: CATAETSNQPQHF.

This chain links TRBV28 with TRBJ2-2, with 9 bases that match TRBD1. With 4 bases clipped from V and 2 bases from J, the junction kept 5 bases outside the gene matches. The CDR3 loop spans 16 amino acids. Germline assignment: CDR1 MDHEN and CDR2 SYDVKM. CDR3 in amino acids: CASSSGTGINTGELFF. CDR3 nucleotides: TGTGCCAGCAGTTCAGGGACAGGGATAAACACCGGGGAGCTGTTTTTT.

This clonotype was found many times. This CDR3 reads CASSLSDVGGTGELFF. For the CDR3, the DNA is TGTGCCAGCAGCCTCTCGGACGTGGGGGGCACCGGGGAGCTGTTTTTT. This rearrangement joins TRBV7-9 to TRBJ2-2, with D perhaps TRBD2 (6 bases). There are 16 residues in the CDR3. In germline, CDR1 is SEHNR, CDR2 FQNEAQ (reference sequence). Trimming stripped 5 bases from V and 4 bases from J, with 17 bases between. Based on the CDR3 plus reference TRBV7-9 and TRBJ2-2, the full variable domain is DTGVSQNPRHKITKRGQNVTFRCDPISEHNRLYWYRQTLGQGPEFLTYFQNEAQLEKSRLLSDRFSAERPKGSFSTLEIQRTEQGDSAMYLCASSLSDVGGTGELFFGEGSRLTVL.

The gene calls are TRBV29-1 and TRBJ1-3; no reliable D call. The CDR3 is 14 amino acids. Looked up from germline, CDR1 is SQVTM and CDR2 is ANQGSEA. Trimming took off 1 base at V and 2 bases at J, with 9 bases between the two ends. CDR3 DNA: TGCAGCGTTGAAGGGGGAATGCCTGGAAACACCATATATTTT. Its translation: CSVEGGMPGNTIYF.

In its sample, this clonotype was seen a few times. A much larger clone lies a single base off, so this may be a read error. The conserved phenylalanine or tryptophan is not found at the CDR3 terminus, so this likely reflects a read error. CDR3 protein: CASSLRGAITYNEQFS. CDR3 DNA sequence: TGTGCCAGCAGCTTACGTGGGGCAATCACCTACAATGAGCAGTTCTCC. The rearrangement links TRBV7-3 to TRBJ2-1; D may be TRBD1 (5 bases). CDR1 is SGHTA, CDR2 FQGTGA, per germline. The CDR3 has 16 amino acids. Trimming pared 2 bases from V and 2 bases from J, leaving 13 bases between.

This clonotype was counted ten times or more. The chain has TRBV14 and TRBJ1-2; 9 bases line up with TRBD1. The CDR3 has 13 residues. V lost 6 bases, J lost 6 bases, and 5 bases stayed unmatched. Germline values: CDR1 SGHDN, CDR2 FVKESK. CDR3 DNA: TGTGCCAGCAGTTTCACAGGGGGCGATGGCTACACCTTC. As protein: CASSFTGGDGYTF.

The V gene is TRBV29-1, the J gene TRBJ1-2, with D possibly TRBD1 on 5 matching bases. The V gene's germline CDR1 is SQVTM and CDR2 ANQGSEA. V lost 7 bases, J lost 4 bases, and 16 bases lay in between. This CDR3 has 13 amino acids. CDR3 nucleotide sequence: TGCAGCGGGCCGGGGACTCAACCCTATGGCTACACCTTC. Residues: CSGPGTQPYGYTF.

This clonotype occurred many times. The V call is TRBV3-1, the J call TRBJ1-2; possibly TRBD1 for D (5 bases). V was pared by 1 base and J by 8 bases, with 11 bases between. Per the germline V gene, CDR1 is LGHDT and CDR2 is YNNKEL (reference sequence). This CDR3 is 13 amino acids long. The CDR3 DNA reads TGTGCCAGCAGCCAAGGGGGGGGGAAAGGCTACACCTTC. It codes for CASSQGGGKGYTF.

To note about this clonotype: One junction end does not reproduce the germline sequence, and a read error may be involved. The chain recombines TRBV7-2 with TRBJ1-2; 9 bases fit TRBD1. This CDR3 contains 14 residues. CDR1 is SGHTA and CDR2 is FQGNSA in the germline V gene. The CDR3 region is CASSLAGQGHGYTF. As DNA, the CDR3 is TGTGCCAGCAGCCTAGCGGGACAGGGACATGGCTACACCTTC.